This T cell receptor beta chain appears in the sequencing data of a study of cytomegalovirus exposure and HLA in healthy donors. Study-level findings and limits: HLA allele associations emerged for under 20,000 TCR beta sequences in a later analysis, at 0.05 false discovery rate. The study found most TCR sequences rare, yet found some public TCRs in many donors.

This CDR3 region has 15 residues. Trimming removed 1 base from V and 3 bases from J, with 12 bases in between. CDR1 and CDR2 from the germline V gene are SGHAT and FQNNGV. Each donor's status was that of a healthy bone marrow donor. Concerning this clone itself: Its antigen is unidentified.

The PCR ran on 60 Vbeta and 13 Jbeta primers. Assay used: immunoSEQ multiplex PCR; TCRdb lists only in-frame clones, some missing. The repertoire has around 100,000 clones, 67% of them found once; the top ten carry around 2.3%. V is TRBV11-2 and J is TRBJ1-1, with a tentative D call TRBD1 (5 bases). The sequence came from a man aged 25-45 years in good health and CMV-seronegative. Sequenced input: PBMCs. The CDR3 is CASSLGTQVDTEAFF. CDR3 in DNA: TGTGCCAGCAGCTTAGGCACACAGGTGGACACTGAAGCTTTCTTT.